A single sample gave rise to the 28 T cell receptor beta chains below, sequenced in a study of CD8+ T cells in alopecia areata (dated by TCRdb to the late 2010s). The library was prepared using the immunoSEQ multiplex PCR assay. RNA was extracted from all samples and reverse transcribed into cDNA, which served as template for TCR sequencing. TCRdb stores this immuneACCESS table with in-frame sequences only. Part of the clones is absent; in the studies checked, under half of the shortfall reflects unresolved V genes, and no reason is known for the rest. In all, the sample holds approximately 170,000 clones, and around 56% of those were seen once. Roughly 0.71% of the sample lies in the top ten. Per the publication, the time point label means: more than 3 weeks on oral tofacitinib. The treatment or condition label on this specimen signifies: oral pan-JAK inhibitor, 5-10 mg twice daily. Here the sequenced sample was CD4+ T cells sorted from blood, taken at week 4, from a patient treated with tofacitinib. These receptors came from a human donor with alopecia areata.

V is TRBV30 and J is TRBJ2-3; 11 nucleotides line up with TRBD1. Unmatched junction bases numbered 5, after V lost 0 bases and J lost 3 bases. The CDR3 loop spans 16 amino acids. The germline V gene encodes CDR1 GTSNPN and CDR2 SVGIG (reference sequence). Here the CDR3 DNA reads TGTGCCTGGAGTGTAGGGGGACAGGGGGTGACAGATACGCAGTATTTT. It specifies CAWSVGGQGVTDTQYF.

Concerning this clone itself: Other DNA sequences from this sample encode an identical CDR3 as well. The CDR3 DNA reads TGTGCCTGGGACAGGGGGCAGGAGACCCAGTACTTC. This gives the protein CAWDRGQETQYF. The chain is built from TRBV30 and TRBJ2-5; 10 bases map to TRBD1. Unmatched junction bases numbered 2, after V lost 5 bases and J lost 5 bases. Germline CDR1 reads GTSNPN; CDR2 reads SVGIG (reference sequence). The CDR3 is 12 residues long. The variable domain in full, completed from reference TRBV30 and TRBJ2-5, reads SQTIHQWPATLVQPVGSPLSLECTVEGTSNPNLYWYRQAAGRGLQLLFYSVGIGQISSEVPQNLSASRPQDRQFILSSKKLLLSDSGFYLCAWDRGQETQYFGPGTRLLVL.

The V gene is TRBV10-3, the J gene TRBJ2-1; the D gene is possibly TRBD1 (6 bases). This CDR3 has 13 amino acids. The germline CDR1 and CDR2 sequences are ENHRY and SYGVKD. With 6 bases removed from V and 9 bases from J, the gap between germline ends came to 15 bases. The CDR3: CAISTPSRGEQFF. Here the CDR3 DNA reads TGTGCCATCAGCACCCCCTCCAGGGGTGAGCAGTTCTTC.

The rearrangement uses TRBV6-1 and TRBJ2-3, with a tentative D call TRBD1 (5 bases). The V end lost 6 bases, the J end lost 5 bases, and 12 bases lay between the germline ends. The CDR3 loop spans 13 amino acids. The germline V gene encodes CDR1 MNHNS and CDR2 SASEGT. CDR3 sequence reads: CASSLQGLDTQYF. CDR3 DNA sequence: TGTGCCAGCAGCCTGCAGGGTCTAGATACGCAGTATTTT.

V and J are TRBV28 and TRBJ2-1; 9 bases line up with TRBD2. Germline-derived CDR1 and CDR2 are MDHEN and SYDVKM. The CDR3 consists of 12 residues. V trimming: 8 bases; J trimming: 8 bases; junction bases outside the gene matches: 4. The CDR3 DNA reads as TGTGCCAGCGGGACTAGCAGGTATGAGCAGTTCTTC. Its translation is CASGTSRYEQFF. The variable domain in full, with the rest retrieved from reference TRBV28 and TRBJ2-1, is DVKVTQSSRYLVKRTGEKVFLECVQDMDHENMFWYRQDPGLGLRLIYFSYDVKMKEKGDIPEGYSVSREKKERFSLILESASTNQTSMYLCASGTSRYEQFFGPGTRLTVL.

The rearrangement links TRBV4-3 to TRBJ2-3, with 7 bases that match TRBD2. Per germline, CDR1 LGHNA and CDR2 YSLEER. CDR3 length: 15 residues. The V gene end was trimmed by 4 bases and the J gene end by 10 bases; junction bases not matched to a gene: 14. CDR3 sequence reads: CASSPFSGMGGAQYF. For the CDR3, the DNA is TGCGCCAGCAGCCCCTTTTCCGGGATGGGGGGGGCGCAGTATTTT.

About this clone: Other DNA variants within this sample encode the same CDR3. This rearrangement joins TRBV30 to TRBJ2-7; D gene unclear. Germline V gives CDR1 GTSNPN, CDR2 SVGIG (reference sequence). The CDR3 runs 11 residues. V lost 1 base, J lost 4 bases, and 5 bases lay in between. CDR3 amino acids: CAWSASYEQYF. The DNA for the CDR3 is TGTGCCTGGAGTGCTTCATACGAGCAGTACTTC.

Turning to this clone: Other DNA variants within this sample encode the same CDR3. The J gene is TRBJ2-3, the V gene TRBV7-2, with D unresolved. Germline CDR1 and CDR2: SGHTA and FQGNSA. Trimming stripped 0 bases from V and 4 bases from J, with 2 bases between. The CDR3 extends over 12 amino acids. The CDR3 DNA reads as TGTGCCAGCAGCTTAGCCTCAGATACGCAGTATTTT. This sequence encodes CASSLASDTQYF.

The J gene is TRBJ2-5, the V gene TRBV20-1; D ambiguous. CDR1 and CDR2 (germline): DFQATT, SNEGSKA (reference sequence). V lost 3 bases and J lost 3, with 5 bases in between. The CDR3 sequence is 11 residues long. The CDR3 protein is CSASRKETQYF. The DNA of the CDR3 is TGCAGTGCTAGCCGGAAAGAGACCCAGTACTTC.

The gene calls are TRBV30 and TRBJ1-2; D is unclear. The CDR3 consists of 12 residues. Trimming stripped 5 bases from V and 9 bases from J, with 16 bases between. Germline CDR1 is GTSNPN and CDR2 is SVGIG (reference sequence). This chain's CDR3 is CAWAESSVSYTF. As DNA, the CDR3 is TGTGCCTGGGCCGAGAGTTCTGTAAGCTACACCTTC.

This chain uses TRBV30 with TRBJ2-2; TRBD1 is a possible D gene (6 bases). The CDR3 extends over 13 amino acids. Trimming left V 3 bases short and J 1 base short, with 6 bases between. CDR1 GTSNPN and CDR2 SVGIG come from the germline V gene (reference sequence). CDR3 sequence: CAWRTGNTGELFF. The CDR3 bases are TGTGCCTGGAGGACAGGGAACACCGGGGAGCTGTTTTTT.

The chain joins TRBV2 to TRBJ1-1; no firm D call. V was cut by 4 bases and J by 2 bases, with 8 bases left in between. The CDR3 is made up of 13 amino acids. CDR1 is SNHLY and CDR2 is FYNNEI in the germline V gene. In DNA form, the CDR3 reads TGTGCCAGCAGTGTCCGGGCAAACACTGAAGCTTTCTTT. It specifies CASSVRANTEAFF.

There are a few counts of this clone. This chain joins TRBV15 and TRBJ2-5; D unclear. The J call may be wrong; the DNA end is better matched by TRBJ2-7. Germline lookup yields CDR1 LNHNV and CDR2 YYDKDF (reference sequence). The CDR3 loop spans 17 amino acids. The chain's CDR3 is CATSRDPRPSASHEQYF. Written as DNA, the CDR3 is TGTGCCACCAGCAGAGATCCGCGGCCGAGCGCGTCCCACGAGCAGTACTTC.

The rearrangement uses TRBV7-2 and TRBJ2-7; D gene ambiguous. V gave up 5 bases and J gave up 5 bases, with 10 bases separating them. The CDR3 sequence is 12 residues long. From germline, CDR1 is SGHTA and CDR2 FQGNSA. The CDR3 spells CASSASSHEQYF. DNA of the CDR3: TGTGCCAGCAGCGCCAGCAGCCACGAGCAGTACTTC.

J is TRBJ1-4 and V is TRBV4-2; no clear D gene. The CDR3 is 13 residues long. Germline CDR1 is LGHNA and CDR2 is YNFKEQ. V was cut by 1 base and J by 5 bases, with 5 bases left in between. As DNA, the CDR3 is TGTGCCAGCAGCCAAGGACGGAATGAAAAACTGTTTTTT. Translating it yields CASSQGRNEKLFF.

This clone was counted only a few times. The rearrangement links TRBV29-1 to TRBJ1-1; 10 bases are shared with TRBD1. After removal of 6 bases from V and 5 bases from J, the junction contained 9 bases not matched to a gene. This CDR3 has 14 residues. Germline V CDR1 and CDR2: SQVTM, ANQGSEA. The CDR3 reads CSVLRDRGRTEAFF. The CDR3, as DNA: TGCAGCGTCCTCCGGGACAGGGGAAGGACTGAAGCTTTCTTT.

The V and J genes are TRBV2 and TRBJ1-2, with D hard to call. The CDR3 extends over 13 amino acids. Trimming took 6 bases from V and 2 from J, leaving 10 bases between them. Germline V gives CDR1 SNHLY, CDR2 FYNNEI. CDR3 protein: CASSREMNYGYTF. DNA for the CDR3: TGTGCCAGCAGCCGGGAGATGAACTATGGCTACACCTTC.

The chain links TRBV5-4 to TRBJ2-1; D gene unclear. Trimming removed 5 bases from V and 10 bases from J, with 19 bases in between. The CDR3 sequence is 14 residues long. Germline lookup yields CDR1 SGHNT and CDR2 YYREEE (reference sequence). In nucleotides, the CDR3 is TGTGCCAGCAGTCCAACGGTCACGGGTGAGGAGCAGTTCTTC. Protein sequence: CASSPTVTGEEQFF.

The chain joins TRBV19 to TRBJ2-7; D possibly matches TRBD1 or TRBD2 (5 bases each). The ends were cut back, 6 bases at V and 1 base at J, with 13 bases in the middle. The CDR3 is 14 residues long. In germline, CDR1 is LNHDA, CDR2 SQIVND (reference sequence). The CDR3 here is CASSRPGQSYEQYF. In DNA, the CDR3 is TGTGCCAGTAGCCGCCCGGGGCAGTCCTACGAGCAGTACTTC.

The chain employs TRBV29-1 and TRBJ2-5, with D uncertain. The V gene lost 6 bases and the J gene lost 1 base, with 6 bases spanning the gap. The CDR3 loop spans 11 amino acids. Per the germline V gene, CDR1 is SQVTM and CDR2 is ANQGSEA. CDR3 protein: CSVLGQETQYF. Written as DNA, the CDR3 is TGCAGCGTCCTTGGCCAAGAGACCCAGTACTTC.

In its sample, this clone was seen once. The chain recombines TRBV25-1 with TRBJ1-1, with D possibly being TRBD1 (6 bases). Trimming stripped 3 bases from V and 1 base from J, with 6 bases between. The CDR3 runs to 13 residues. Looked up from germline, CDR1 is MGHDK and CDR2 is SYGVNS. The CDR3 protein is CASSEGANTEAFF. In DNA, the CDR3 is TGTGCCAGCAGTGAGGGGGCGAACACTGAAGCTTTCTTT.

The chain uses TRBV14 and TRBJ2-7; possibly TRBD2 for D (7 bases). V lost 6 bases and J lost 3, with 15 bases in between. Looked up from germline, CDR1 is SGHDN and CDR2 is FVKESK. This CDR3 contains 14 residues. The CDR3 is CASRLGGLGYEQYF. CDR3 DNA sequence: TGTGCCAGCAGGCTCGGGGGGCTGGGCTACGAGCAGTACTTC.

CDR3 coding DNA: TGTGCCAGCAGTGATAATAAGGGCAATGAGCAGTTCTTC. Its protein product is CASSDNKGNEQFF. The chain couples TRBV2 to TRBJ2-1; the D is unclear. Germline V lookup: CDR1 SNHLY, CDR2 FYNNEI. The CDR3 sequence is 13 residues long. Deletions cut 3 bases from V and 6 bases from J, with 9 bases between.

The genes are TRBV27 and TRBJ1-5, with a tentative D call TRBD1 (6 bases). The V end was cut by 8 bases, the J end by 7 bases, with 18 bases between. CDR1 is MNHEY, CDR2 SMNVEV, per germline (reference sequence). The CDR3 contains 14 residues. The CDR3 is CASSQGGGGQPQHF. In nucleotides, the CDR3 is TGTGCCAGCTCCCAGGGAGGGGGTGGCCAGCCCCAGCATTTT.

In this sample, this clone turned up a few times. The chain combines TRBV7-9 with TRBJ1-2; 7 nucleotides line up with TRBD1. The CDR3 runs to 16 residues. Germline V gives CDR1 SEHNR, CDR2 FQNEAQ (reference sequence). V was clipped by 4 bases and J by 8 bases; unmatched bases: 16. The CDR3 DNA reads TGTGCCAGCAGCTCGGGCCGGGACAGCTTTTATGGAGGCTACACCTTC. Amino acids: CASSSGRDSFYGGYTF.

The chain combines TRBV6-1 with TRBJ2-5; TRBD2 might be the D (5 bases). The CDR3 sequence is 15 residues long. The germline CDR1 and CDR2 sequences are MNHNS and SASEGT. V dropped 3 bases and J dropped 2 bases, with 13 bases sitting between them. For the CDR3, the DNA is TGTGCCAGCAGTGATCCTGGGAGACAACAAGAGACCCAGTACTTC. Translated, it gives CASSDPGRQQETQYF.

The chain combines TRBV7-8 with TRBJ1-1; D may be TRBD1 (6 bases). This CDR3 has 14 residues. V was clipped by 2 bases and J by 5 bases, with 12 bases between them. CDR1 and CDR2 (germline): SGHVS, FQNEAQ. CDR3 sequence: CASSLRTAGTEAFF. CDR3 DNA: TGTGCCAGCAGCTTAAGGACAGCGGGGACTGAAGCTTTCTTT.

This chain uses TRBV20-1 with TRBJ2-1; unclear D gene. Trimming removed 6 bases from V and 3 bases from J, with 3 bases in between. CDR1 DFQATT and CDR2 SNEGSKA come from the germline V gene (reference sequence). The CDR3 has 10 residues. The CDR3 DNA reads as TGCAGTGCCATCTACAATGAGCAGTTCTTC. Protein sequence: CSAIYNEQFF.